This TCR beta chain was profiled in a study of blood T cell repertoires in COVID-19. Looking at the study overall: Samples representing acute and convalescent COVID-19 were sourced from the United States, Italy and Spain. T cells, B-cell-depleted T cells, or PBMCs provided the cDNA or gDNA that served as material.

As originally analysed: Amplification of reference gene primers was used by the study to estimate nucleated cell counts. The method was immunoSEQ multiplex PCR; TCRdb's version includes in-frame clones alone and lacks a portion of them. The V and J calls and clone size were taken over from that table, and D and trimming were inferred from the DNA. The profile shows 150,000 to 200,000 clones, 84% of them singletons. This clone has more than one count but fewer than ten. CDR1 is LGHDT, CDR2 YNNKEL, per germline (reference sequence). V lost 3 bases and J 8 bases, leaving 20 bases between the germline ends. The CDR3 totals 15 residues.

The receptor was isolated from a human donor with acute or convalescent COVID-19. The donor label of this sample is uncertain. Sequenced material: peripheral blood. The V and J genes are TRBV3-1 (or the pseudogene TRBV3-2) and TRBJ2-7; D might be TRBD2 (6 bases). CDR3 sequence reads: CASSHDRRESGKQYF. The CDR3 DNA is TGTGCCAGCAGCCATGACCGGAGGGAGTCTGGGAAGCAGTACTTC.